What follows describes a single T cell receptor (beta chain). Authors' methods: Nucleated cell number was recorded as an estimate derived from reference gene primer amplification. Assay used: immunoSEQ multiplex PCR; TCRdb lists only in-frame clones, some missing. Clonal size and the V and J genes are those of that table, whereas D and trimming came from the DNA. Among approximately 180,000 clones listed, 88% were seen once. The sample originates from a study of blood T cell repertoires in COVID-19. Study-level information: COVID-19 samples from acute and convalescent phases originated in the United States, Italy and Spain. The cDNA or gDNA used as material had been derived from T cells, B-cell-depleted T cells, or PBMCs.

CDR1 SGHRS and CDR2 YFSETQ come from the germline V gene. Unmatched junction bases numbered 9, after V lost 0 bases and J lost 4 bases. This CDR3 is 16 amino acids long. This clonotype was sampled from a man in his forties with active or convalescent COVID-19. This rearrangement joins TRBV5-1 to TRBJ1-1, with TRBD1 matching over 7 bases. The sequenced sample consisted of peripheral blood. The CDR3 loop is CASSLEQGYRITEAFF. The CDR3 DNA sequence: TGCGCCAGCAGCTTGGAACAGGGGTATCGGATCACTGAAGCTTTCTTT.